These T cell receptor beta chains were read from a single sample in a study of shared clonotypes between healthy human individuals. Profiled with immunoSEQ multiplex PCR; TCRdb holds only in-frame clones, not every one. This sample has about 1,800,000 clones, with less than 95% found just once. Source material: naive CD8+ T cells sorted from blood. The receptors were gathered from a man aged 18 to 29 in good health. Each CDR3 is given with its conserved first and last residue. The order of the fields is D gene, J gene, V gene, clone size, CDR3 DNA, CDR3 protein. A D gene is named only where the DNA matches it firmly. Clone size appears in some rows only: once, few, many, or a class for an expanded clone.

>TRBD1|TRBJ2-7|TRBV27|NA
TGTGCCAGCAGTTGGGGCACGGGACAGGGCTACGAGCAGTACTTC
CASSWGTGQGYEQYF
>NA|TRBJ1-4|TRBV7-9|NA
TGTGCCAGCAGCGGGAGGGGTGACGCTAATGAAAAACTGTTTTTT
CASSGRGDANEKLFF
>NA|TRBJ2-7|TRBV28|once
TGTGCCAGCAGCTCCCTGCCGAGAGGCGAGTACGAGCAGTACTTC
CASSSLPRGEYEQYF
>NA|TRBJ2-7|TRBV27|NA
TGTGCCAGCAGCTCCGCCGGATCCTCCTACGAGCAGTACTTC
CASSSAGSSYEQYF
>TRBD1|TRBJ1-5|TRBV4-3|NA
TGCGCCAGCAGCCGGACAGGGACCAATCAGCCCCAGCATTTT
CASSRTGTNQPQHF
>NA|TRBJ1-6|TRBV5-8|NA
TGTGCCAGCAGCTTTCGCGATTCACCCCTCCACTTT
CASSFRDSPLHF
>NA|TRBJ1-6|TRBV25-1|NA
TGTGCCAGCAGGGAAGGGCCCCTCCACTTT
CASREGPLHF
>NA|TRBJ1-6|TRBV4-3|NA
TGCGCCAGCAGCCACGGGGGGGATAATTCACCCCTCCACTTT
CASSHGGDNSPLHF
>NA|TRBJ2-7|TRBV30|NA
TGTGCCTGGAGTGCGTCGTCCTACGAGCAGTACTTC
CAWSASSYEQYF
>TRBD2|TRBJ2-1|TRBV5-4|NA
TGTGCCAGCAGCTTGGCCCTTTCGGCGGGGGGGTTAGATGAGCAGTTCTTC
CASSLALSAGGLDEQFF
>TRBD1|TRBJ2-7|TRBV13|NA
TGTGCCAGCAGACTGCGAGGGGGCGGCTACGAGCAGTACTTC
CASRLRGGGYEQYF
>NA|TRBJ1-2|TRBV20-1|NA
TGCAGTGCTAGTCGGGATAGCACCTTC
CSASRDSTF
>TRBD1|TRBJ2-7|TRBV4-1|once
TGCGCCAGCGGACCGGGACAGGGGTACGAGCAGTACTTC
CASGPGQGYEQYF
>NA|TRBJ2-7|TRBV11-2|NA
TGTGCCAGCAGCTTAGTGGGACTTCAATCCTACGAGCAGTACTTC
CASSLVGLQSYEQYF
>TRBD1|TRBJ2-2|TRBV6-5|NA
TGTGCCAGCAGTTACTCAGGGGGCGACGGCACCGGGGAGCTGTTTTTT
CASSYSGGDGTGELFF
>NA|TRBJ2-5|TRBV4-1|NA
TGCGCCAGCAGCCAAGCGGACAGACCCCAAGAGACCCAGTACTTC
CASSQADRPQETQYF
>NA|TRBJ2-7|TRBV27|NA
TGTGCCAGCAGTTTACCGACAGGGAGGCCCTACGAGCAGTACTTC
CASSLPTGRPYEQYF
>NA|TRBJ2-7|TRBV7-6|NA
TGTGCCAGCAGCGGGGGTGGGATCTCCTACGAGCAGTACTTC
CASSGGGISYEQYF
>NA|TRBJ1-3|TRBV27|NA
TGTGCCAGCAGCCTAAGCGTAGGAAACACCATATATTTT
CASSLSVGNTIYF
>NA|TRBJ2-7|TRBV6-5|NA
TGTGCCACCCGGGGTTACGAGCAGTACTTC
CATRGYEQYF
>NA|TRBJ2-1|TRBV7-2|once
TGTGCCAGCAGCCCGACTTTAAGCTCCTACAATGAGCAGTTCTTC
CASSPTLSSYNEQFF
>NA|TRBJ2-3|TRBV7-9|NA
TGTGCCAGCAGCTTAGGGGGAGAGGGCCCAGATACGCAGTATTTT
CASSLGGEGPDTQYF
>NA|TRBJ1-1|TRBV11-2|NA
TGTGCCAGCAGCCGATATAAACAGGGGAACACTGAAGCTTTCTTT
CASSRYKQGNTEAFF
>TRBD1|TRBJ1-2|TRBV7-9|NA
TGTGCCAGCAGCCCCGAAACGACAGGGGGAAAAGGCTACACCTTC
CASSPETTGGKGYTF
>NA|TRBJ2-1|TRBV15|once
TGTGCCACCAGCAGAGGAACGGAGGGGAATGAGCAGTTCTTC
CATSRGTEGNEQFF
>NA|TRBJ1-6|TRBV19|NA
TGTGCCAGTAGTATAGATGTCGACCGCGGGCCCCTCCACTTT
CASSIDVDRGPLHF
>TRBD2|TRBJ2-3|TRBV6-1|NA
TGTGCCAGCAGTGAATACCCCCTTTTAGCGGGGGTATCTCCCGATACGCAGTATTTT
CASSEYPLLAGVSPDTQYF
>NA|TRBJ2-7|TRBV6-1|once
TGTGCCAGCAGTCCGGGACACTCCTACGAGCAGTACTTC
CASSPGHSYEQYF
>NA|TRBJ2-3|TRBV5-4|NA
TGTGCCAGCAGCTTGGACAACGGGGGTTCAGATACGCAGTATTTT
CASSLDNGGSDTQYF
>NA|TRBJ2-3|TRBV4-1|NA
TGCGCCAGCACCCCTCACCCTAGCTCTAGCACAGATACGCAGTATTTT
CASTPHPSSSTDTQYF
>TRBD2|TRBJ2-1|TRBV6-5|NA
TGTGCCAGCAGCCTGGGACTAGCGGCATACAATGAGCAGTTCTTC
CASSLGLAAYNEQFF
>NA|TRBJ1-2|TRBV6-5|NA
TGTGCCAGCAGTTATGCGGAGGGGCATGGCGGCTACACCTTC
CASSYAEGHGGYTF
>TRBD1|TRBJ2-1|TRBV29-1|NA
TGCAGCGTTGATCTGACAGGGGAGGCCAATGAGCAGTTCTTC
CSVDLTGEANEQFF
>NA|TRBJ2-7|TRBV4-3|NA
TGCGCCAGCAGCCAAACCCAGGGGGGACCCGAGCAGTACTTC
CASSQTQGGPEQYF
>NA|TRBJ1-1|TRBV5-5|NA
TGTGCCAGCAGCTTGGACCTTGTTGACACTGAAGCTTTCTTT
CASSLDLVDTEAFF
>NA|TRBJ2-3|TRBV2|NA
TGTGCCAGCAGGGTGGATTTAGGAGAGACAGATACGCAGTATTTT
CASRVDLGETDTQYF
>TRBD1|TRBJ2-7|TRBV4-3|once
TGCGCCAGCAGCCCAAGGACAGGGGGATACGAGCAGTACTTC
CASSPRTGGYEQYF
>NA|TRBJ2-1|TRBV14|NA
TGTGCCAGCAGCCAATTCGTAGGAGGGGGAAAACTTTACAATGAGCAGTTCTTC
CASSQFVGGGKLYNEQFF
>TRBD1|TRBJ1-1|TRBV5-4|NA
TGTGCCACCCGGGACAGATTGAACACTGAAGCTTTCTTT
CATRDRLNTEAFF
>NA|TRBJ2-4|TRBV5-1|NA
TGCGCCAGCAGCTTGCTAACCTTAGGGAACATTCAGTACTTC
CASSLLTLGNIQYF
>NA|TRBJ2-1|TRBV2|NA
TGTGCCAGCAGTCCTAGCGTCTCCTACAATGAGCAGTTCTTC
CASSPSVSYNEQFF
>NA|TRBJ2-2|TRBV27|once
TGTGCCAGCAGTTTTGGCCCAACCGGGGAGCTGTTTTTT
CASSFGPTGELFF